These 22 T cell receptor beta chains were all obtained from the same sample, sequenced in a study of blood T cell repertoires in COVID-19. The data were produced by immunoSEQ multiplex PCR, yet TCRdb's version contains in-frame clones alone and is incomplete. The sample yields hundreds of thousands of clones, 70% to 90% seen once. The sequenced material came from PBMCs or T cells enriched from blood (not recorded which). These receptors were obtained from a young woman who had been exposed to COVID-19.

V gene TRBV27 combines with J gene TRBJ1-2, with TRBD1 identical over 9 bases. V trimming: 6 bases; J trimming: 2 bases; junction bases outside the gene matches: 1. Looked up from germline, CDR1 is MNHEY and CDR2 is SMNVEV (reference sequence). This CDR3 spans 13 amino acids. The CDR3 nucleotides read TGTGCCAGCAGGGGACAGGGAAACTATGGCTACACCTTC. This sequence encodes CASRGQGNYGYTF.

The chain combines TRBV5-1 with TRBJ2-3; possible D gene TRBD2, 6 bases. The CDR3 length is 13 residues. Germline values: CDR1 SGHRS, CDR2 YFSETQ. V lost 2 bases, J lost 6 bases, and 10 bases lay in between. The CDR3 region has the DNA TGCGCCAGCAGCTTATCGGGGAGGGATACGCAGTATTTT. It specifies CASSLSGRDTQYF.

The chain recombines TRBV7-3 with TRBJ2-3; TRBD2 is a possible D gene (5 bases). The CDR3 runs to 14 residues. Germline assignment: CDR1 SGHTA and CDR2 FQGTGA. The germline V and J ends were trimmed by 1 base and 2 bases, with 7 bases remaining between them. Here the CDR3 DNA reads TGTGCCAGCAGCTTAAACGGGGTCACAGATACGCAGTATTTT. It specifies CASSLNGVTDTQYF.

This clone was detected a few times. The chain is built from TRBV19 and TRBJ1-1; perhaps TRBD1 as D (6 bases). The CDR3 has 14 residues. CDR1 and CDR2 (germline): LNHDA, SQIVND (reference sequence). With 7 bases removed from V and 8 bases from J, the gap between germline ends came to 20 bases. The CDR3 sequence: CASMAPTTGQEAFF. The DNA of the CDR3 is TGTGCCAGTATGGCCCCCACGACAGGACAAGAAGCTTTCTTT. The full variable domain, its missing parts supplied by reference TRBV19 and TRBJ1-1, is DGGITQSPKYLFRKEGQNVTLSCEQNLNHDAMYWYRQDPGQGLRLIYYSQIVNDFQKGDIAEGYSVSREKKESFPLTVTSAQKNPTAFYLCASMAPTTGQEAFFGQGTRLTVV.

The chain carries TRBV12-3 or TRBV12-4 and TRBJ2-1; 7 bases agree with TRBD2. This CDR3 is built from 12 residues. The V segment lost 11 bases and the J segment 4 bases; nucleotides outside the gene matches: 5. For the CDR3, the DNA is TGTGCCTCTCACGGGGGGTACAATGAGCAGTTCTTC. Amino acids: CASHGGYNEQFF.

The V gene is TRBV9, the J gene TRBJ1-2; 9 bases line up with TRBD1. The germline V gene encodes CDR1 SGDLS and CDR2 YYNGEE. The trim removed 4 bases at V and 4 bases at J, leaving 5 bases unmatched. The CDR3 totals 14 residues. CDR3: CASSQGQGFYGYTF. Written as DNA, the CDR3 is TGTGCCAGCAGCCAGGGACAGGGATTCTATGGCTACACCTTC.

The chain links TRBV19 to TRBJ2-7; possible D gene TRBD2, 6 bases. Trimming stripped 0 bases from V and 6 bases from J, with 15 bases between. Germline V CDR1 and CDR2: LNHDA, SQIVND (reference sequence). This CDR3 is built from 15 residues. CDR3 sequence (DNA): TGTGCCAGTAGTATAGATGGAAGCGGGTTCGCCGAGCAGTACTTC. Translating gives CASSIDGSGFAEQYF.

The rearrangement uses TRBV28 and TRBJ2-7; a weak D match, TRBD2 (6 bases). Germline V gene data show CDR1 as MDHEN and CDR2 as SYDVKM. This CDR3 contains 16 residues. Deletions cut 8 bases from V and 4 bases from J, with 24 bases between. The CDR3 region is CASLSGGRWVEYEQYF. As DNA, the CDR3 is TGTGCCAGCCTCTCCGGGGGAAGGTGGGTTGAGTACGAGCAGTACTTC.

This chain connects TRBV11-3 to TRBJ2-7, with D unresolved. This CDR3 is built from 14 residues. Trimming left V 0 bases short and J 0 bases short, with 6 bases between. Germline CDR1 SGHNT, CDR2 YENEEA. In nucleotides, the CDR3 is TGTGCCAGCAGCTTAGATCCTAGCTCCTACGAGCAGTACTTC. This translates into CASSLDPSSYEQYF.

J is TRBJ1-1 and V is TRBV2; 10 bases agree with TRBD1. The CDR3 length is 17 residues. The V and J ends lost 5 bases and 0 bases, in that order; junction bases with no gene match: 9. Germline assignment: CDR1 SNHLY and CDR2 FYNNEI. The chain's CDR3 is CASSHDRGLTMNTEAFF. The CDR3 coding sequence is TGTGCCAGCAGTCATGACAGGGGGCTGACTATGAACACTGAAGCTTTCTTT.

The CDR3 DNA follows: TGTGCCTGGGCCCAGGGGGGTTTCACCGGGGAGCTGTTTTTT. Its protein product is CAWAQGGFTGELFF. The V and J genes are TRBV30 and TRBJ2-2, with D maybe TRBD1 (7 bases). V was shortened by 5 bases and J by 4 bases, with 14 bases between the two germline ends. From germline, CDR1 is GTSNPN and CDR2 SVGIG (reference sequence). This CDR3 spans 14 amino acids.

The chain has TRBV24-1 and TRBJ2-5, with a weak D call TRBD2 (6 bases). Germline CDR1 and CDR2: KGHDR and SFDVKD. Deletions cut 4 bases from V and 5 bases from J, with 10 bases between. CDR3 size: 13 residues. The CDR3 region is CATSEGGLETQYF. As DNA, the CDR3 is TGTGCCACCAGTGAGGGGGGTTTGGAGACCCAGTACTTC.

This rearrangement joins TRBV28 to TRBJ1-2; D gene unclear. This CDR3 is 12 amino acids long. The V end was cut by 10 bases, the J end by 5 bases, with 14 bases between. CDR1 is MDHEN and CDR2 is SYDVKM in the germline V gene. The CDR3 spells CAIYRPGYGYTF. CDR3 bases: TGTGCCATCTACCGGCCGGGATATGGCTACACCTTC.

The V gene is TRBV29-1, the J gene TRBJ2-1; the match to TRBD2 covers 11 bases. After removal of 5 bases from V and 6 bases from J, the junction contained 9 bases not matched to a gene. This CDR3 contains 15 residues. CDR1 is SQVTM, CDR2 ANQGSEA, per germline. The CDR3 nucleotides are TGCAGCGTTCAAACCCGACTAGCGGGGTCCAATGAGCAGTTCTTC. Protein product: CSVQTRLAGSNEQFF.

V gene TRBV15 combines with J gene TRBJ2-5; D is perhaps TRBD2 (5 bases). V lost 5 bases to trimming and J lost 5 bases, with 15 bases between them. CDR3 length equals 14 residues. Per germline, CDR1 LNHNV and CDR2 YYDKDF (reference sequence). DNA of the CDR3: TGTGCCACCAGCCGGAATCGGGGTGGGGAGACCCAGTACTTC. Translated, it gives CATSRNRGGETQYF.

The chain couples TRBV5-1 to TRBJ2-1; 9 positions match TRBD2. In germline, CDR1 is SGHRS, CDR2 YFSETQ. V lost 0 bases and J lost 7; bases outside the gene matches: 8. This CDR3 has 16 amino acids. The CDR3 DNA is TGCGCCAGCAGCTTGGCCCCAGCGGGGGGCCGGAATGAGCAGTTCTTC. Translating it yields CASSLAPAGGRNEQFF.

This chain uses TRBV6-5 with TRBJ2-1, with D maybe TRBD2 (5 bases). The CDR3 sequence is 14 residues long. Trimming removed 8 bases at V and 2 bases at J, with 13 bases between. In germline, CDR1 is MNHEY, CDR2 SVGAGI. In DNA form, the CDR3 reads TGTGCCAGCCAGACACTAGGAGCCTACAATGAGCAGTTCTTC. It yields the protein CASQTLGAYNEQFF.

The chain carries TRBV18 and TRBJ1-6; weak D call: TRBD1 (6 bases). This CDR3 is 15 amino acids long. Per the germline V gene, CDR1 is KGHSH and CDR2 is LQKENI. V was cut by 4 bases and J by 7 bases, with 14 bases left in between. The CDR3 protein is CASSRAGARNSPLHF. The CDR3, as DNA: TGTGCCAGCTCACGGGCGGGGGCTAGAAATTCACCCCTCCACTTT.

The chain joins TRBV7-9 to TRBJ2-1; 10 nucleotides line up with TRBD2. There are 16 residues in the CDR3. Germline CDR1 and CDR2: SEHNR and FQNEAQ (reference sequence). The J segment lost 2 bases and the V segment lost 6 bases, leaving 7 bases of the junction unmatched. This CDR3 is CASSSSGSGAYNEQFF. CDR3 nucleotides: TGTGCCAGCAGTTCTAGCGGGAGTGGGGCCTACAATGAGCAGTTCTTC.

The CDR3 nucleotides read TGTGCCAGCCAAACCGAGTCCAAAAACATTCAGTACTTC. It is translated as CASQTESKNIQYF. This chain joins TRBV28 and TRBJ2-4, with D hard to call. Trimming pared 8 bases from V and 2 bases from J, leaving 10 bases between. Germline lookup yields CDR1 MDHEN and CDR2 SYDVKM. This CDR3 comprises 13 residues.

The CDR3 is CASSSPGTTSYEQYF. In nucleotides, the CDR3 is TGTGCCAGCAGTTCTCCCGGGACAACCTCCTACGAGCAGTACTTC. The V and J genes are TRBV28 and TRBJ2-7; the D gene is possibly TRBD1 (6 bases). The germline CDR1 and CDR2 sequences are MDHEN and SYDVKM. The ends were cut back, 4 bases at V and 0 bases at J, with 13 bases in the middle. The CDR3 totals 15 residues.

V is TRBV2 and J is TRBJ2-7; unclear D gene. Trimming pared 5 bases from V and 5 bases from J, leaving 16 bases between. The CDR3 has 14 amino acids. The germline gives CDR1 SNHLY, CDR2 FYNNEI. DNA for the CDR3: TGTGCCAGCAGTCAAGACTCCAACCGCAACGAGCAGTACTTC. It is translated as CASSQDSNRNEQYF. Variable domain in full (rest from reference TRBV2 and TRBJ2-7): EPEVTQTPSHQVTQMGQEVILRCVPISNHLYFYWYRQILGQKVEFLVSFYNNEISEKSEIFDDQFSVERPDGSNFTLKIRSTKLEDSAMYFCASSQDSNRNEQYFGPGTRLTVT.